Below, one T cell receptor (beta chain) is given with its context. What it binds is not known. The sample originates from a study of tissue T cells after allogeneic stem cell transplantation. Steroid-refractory graft-versus-host disease after allogeneic hematopoietic cell transplant qualified adults for prospective research-autopsy enrollment. Profiled with immunoSEQ multiplex PCR; TCRdb holds only in-frame clones, not every one. The data contain about 280 clones, 79% of them singletons. General study results and limits: Limitations included a small, clinically heterogeneous cohort and limited sampling depth. Shared clones across patients were few; motif clustering revealed tissue-specific shared signatures.

Trimming left V 3 bases short and J 1 base short, with 3 bases between. The CDR3 consists of 12 residues. Germline V gene data show CDR1 as LNHDA and CDR2 as SQIVND (reference sequence). Source: ileal tissue, taken at autopsy. The receptor was isolated from a female patient between 40 and 75 years old with steroid-refractory graft-versus-host disease after an allogeneic stem cell transplant. Some T cells may have originated in the graft donor. V is TRBV19 and J is TRBJ1-1; the D is unclear. This chain's CDR3 is CASSIRNTEAFF. In nucleotides, the CDR3 is TGTGCCAGTAGTATTAGGAACACTGAAGCTTTCTTT.